Following are 31 T cell receptor beta chains from one sample sequenced in a study of T cells after yellow fever vaccination. TCRdb ran MiXCR on the 5' RACE reads and lists one entry per CDR3 protein. Among a few hundred thousand distinct CDR3 sequences, around 6.8% were seen once, and the ten largest hold about 18%. The sequenced sample was PBMCs, obtained more than 35 days after the first yellow fever vaccination. All receptors derive from a man in his late teens or twenties who received the YFV17D yellow fever vaccine.

This clonotype was recorded many times. The V and J genes are TRBV12-3 or TRBV12-4 and TRBJ2-2; D call uncertain. V was pared by 7 bases and J by 4 bases, with 4 bases between. This CDR3 is 11 amino acids long. The CDR3 sequence: CASTLTGELFF. The CDR3 coding sequence is TGTGCCAGCACCCTCACCGGGGAGCTGTTTTTT.

The V call is TRBV12-3 or TRBV12-4, the J call TRBJ2-5; 7 bases agree with TRBD1. The CDR3 sequence is 15 residues long. Trimming at V came to 6 bases and at J to 3 bases, leaving 10 bases not matched to a gene. CDR3 amino acids: CASRDRTGTEETQYF. DNA of the CDR3: TGTGCCAGCAGAGACCGCACCGGGACAGAAGAGACCCAGTACTTC.

This clonotype has more than one count but fewer than ten. The genes are TRBV6-5 and TRBJ2-5, with D hard to call. The CDR3 consists of 14 residues. The germline gives CDR1 MNHEY, CDR2 SVGAGI. The V and J ends lost 0 bases and 1 base respectively, with 6 bases between them. The CDR3 DNA reads TGTGCCAGCAGTTACTCGCCGTCCCAAGAGACCCAGTACTTC. Amino acid sequence: CASSYSPSQETQYF.

This clonotype showed up just a few times. The V and J genes are TRBV5-6 and TRBJ2-5; TRBD1 agrees at 9 bases. Germline trimming cut 5 bases from V and 7 bases from J; bases unmatched to any gene: 9. Germline V lookup: CDR1 SGHDT, CDR2 YYEEEE. The CDR3 is 14 amino acids. The CDR3 protein is CASRLDRGWRTQYF. The DNA of the CDR3 is TGTGCCAGCAGACTCGACAGGGGGTGGCGGACCCAGTACTTC. The full variable domain, with the rest looked up from reference TRBV5-6 and TRBJ2-5, is DAGVTQSPTHLIKTRGQQVTLRCSPKSGHDTVSWYQQALGQGPQFIFQYYEEEERQRGNFPDRFSGHQFPNYSSELNVNALLLGDSALYLCASRLDRGWRTQYFGPGTRLLVL.

This rearrangement joins TRBV7-2 to TRBJ1-2; 7 positions agree with TRBD1. V lost 4 bases and J lost 7; bases outside the gene matches: 6. The length of the CDR3 is 13 residues. From germline, CDR1 is SGHTA and CDR2 FQGNSA. CDR3: CASSYAAGGGYTF. The CDR3 nucleotides read TGTGCCAGCAGCTACGCGGCAGGGGGTGGCTACACCTTC.

Only a few counts were recorded for this clonotype. This chain uses TRBV7-2 with TRBJ2-1; 8 bases align to TRBD2. The trim removed 6 bases at V and 6 bases at J, leaving 10 bases unmatched. Germline lookup yields CDR1 SGHTA and CDR2 FQGNSA. The CDR3 is 15 amino acids. The CDR3 is CASRRLSGVGNEQFF. The CDR3 region has the DNA TGTGCCAGCAGGCGTCTTAGCGGGGTTGGCAATGAGCAGTTCTTC. The variable domain in full, with the rest retrieved from reference TRBV7-2 and TRBJ2-1, is GAGVSQSPSNKVTEKGKDVELRCDPISGHTALYWYRQSLGQGLEFLIYFQGNSAPDKSGLPSDRFSAERTGGSVSTLTIQRTQQEDSAVYLCASRRLSGVGNEQFFGPGTRLTVL.

In this sample, this clonotype turned up a few times. The V gene is TRBV9, the J gene TRBJ2-1; 8 nucleotides agree with TRBD2. J lost 4 bases, V lost 4 bases, and 4 bases had no gene match. Germline CDR1 and CDR2: SGDLS and YYNGEE. The CDR3 is 14 amino acids. The CDR3 nucleotides read TGTGCCAGCAGCCGGGGGGGCAAATACAATGAGCAGTTCTTC. It is translated as CASSRGGKYNEQFF.

As concerns this clonotype: A much bigger clone sits one base away, suggesting this may be a read error. The chain has TRBV19 and TRBJ1-2; D remains ambiguous. The CDR3 runs 13 residues. Germline V CDR1 and CDR2: LNHDA, SQIVND (reference sequence). Trimming took off 6 bases at V and 10 bases at J, with 18 bases between the two ends. In DNA, the CDR3 is TGTGCCAGTAGAAGATCCCCGATGGCTGACTACACCTTC. Its protein product is CASRRSPMADYTF.

This CDR3 reads CSAQGGVLNTEAFF. The DNA for the CDR3 is TGCAGTGCGCAAGGGGGGGTTTTGAACACTGAAGCTTTCTTT. V usage is TRBV20-1 and J usage is TRBJ1-1; the D gene is possibly TRBD1 (6 bases). Germline V CDR1 and CDR2: DFQATT, SNEGSKA (reference sequence). The V end lost 6 bases, the J end lost 0 bases, and 14 bases lay between the germline ends. The CDR3 has 14 residues.

This clonotype has more than one count but fewer than ten. This chain uses TRBV2 with TRBJ1-5; no definite D call. Looked up from germline, CDR1 is SNHLY and CDR2 is FYNNEI. The CDR3 is 15 residues long. With 6 bases removed from V and 0 bases from J, the gap between germline ends came to 12 bases. The CDR3 reads CASRPTTNSNQPQHF. CDR3 in DNA: TGTGCCAGCAGGCCAACGACAAATAGCAATCAGCCCCAGCATTTT. The whole variable domain, filled in from reference TRBV2 and TRBJ1-5, reads EPEVTQTPSHQVTQMGQEVILRCVPISNHLYFYWYRQILGQKVEFLVSFYNNEISEKSEIFDDQFSVERPDGSNFTLKIRSTKLEDSAMYFCASRPTTNSNQPQHFGDGTRLSIL.

The chain joins TRBV6-5 to TRBJ2-5; TRBD2 aligns across 7 bases. This CDR3 is 16 amino acids long. Unmatched junction bases numbered 5, after V lost 0 bases and J lost 1 base. In germline, CDR1 is MNHEY, CDR2 SVGAGI. The CDR3 DNA reads TGTGCCAGCAGTTACTCTCGGGCTAGCGGCCAAGAGACCCAGTACTTC. Translating gives CASSYSRASGQETQYF.

This clonotype turned up a few times. The CDR3 region has the DNA TGTGCCAGCAGCTCCAGCAGGGGGTTCTCAGATACGCAGTATTTT. Translated, it gives CASSSSRGFSDTQYF. V and J are TRBV7-2 and TRBJ2-3; 7 bases are shared with TRBD1. Germline CDR1 is SGHTA and CDR2 is FQGNSA. The CDR3 loop spans 15 amino acids. V shed 4 bases and J 4 bases; nucleotides not matched to a gene: 8.

This clonotype has a count of ten or more. The chain uses TRBV7-3 and TRBJ2-3, with a tentative D call TRBD2 (7 bases). The ends were cut back, 2 bases at V and 5 bases at J, with 17 bases in the middle. Germline loops: CDR1 SGHTA, CDR2 FQGTGA. This CDR3 contains 16 residues. CDR3 sequence (DNA): TGTGCCAGCAGCTTACATGCGCTGGGGGGGCAAGATACGCAGTATTTT. Its protein is CASSLHALGGQDTQYF.

The genes are TRBV9 and TRBJ2-1, with 10 bases aligning to TRBD2. V lost 4 bases, J lost 0 bases, and 7 bases stayed unmatched. Germline V CDR1 and CDR2: SGDLS, YYNGEE. There are 17 residues in the CDR3. CDR3 region: CASSILAGANSYNEQFF. The CDR3 nucleotides read TGTGCCAGCAGCATTCTAGCGGGGGCTAACTCCTACAATGAGCAGTTCTTC. The full variable domain, in which reference TRBV9 and TRBJ2-1 provide the parts outside the CDR3, is DSGVTQTPKHLITATGQRVTLRCSPRSGDLSVYWYQQSLDQGLQFLIQYYNGEERAKGNILERFSAQQFPDLHSELNLSSLELGDSALYFCASSILAGANSYNEQFFGPGTRLTVL.

This clonotype was found a few times. The V and J genes are TRBV20-1 and TRBJ1-1, with 10 bases that match TRBD1. The V gene's germline CDR1 is DFQATT and CDR2 SNEGSKA (reference sequence). Germline trimming cut 3 bases from V and 4 bases from J; bases unmatched to any gene: 2. The CDR3 is 13 residues long. DNA for the CDR3: TGCAGTGCTAGCAGGACAGGGGGCACTGAAGCTTTCTTT. It yields the protein CSASRTGGTEAFF.

In its sample, this clonotype was seen many times. The chain joins TRBV7-2 to TRBJ2-4; D not certain. CDR3 size: 17 residues. Germline CDR1 reads SGHTA; CDR2 reads FQGNSA. Trimming removed 1 base from V and 0 bases from J, with 13 bases in between. CDR3 loop: CASSLVMASLAKNIQYF. The CDR3 bases are TGTGCCAGCAGCTTAGTTATGGCCTCCCTAGCCAAAAACATTCAGTACTTC.

The gene calls are TRBV20-1 and TRBJ1-5; weak D call: TRBD1 (5 bases). V shed 3 bases and J shed 7 bases, with 13 bases lying between them. Germline assignment: CDR1 DFQATT and CDR2 SNEGSKA (reference sequence). The CDR3 has 13 residues. The DNA for the CDR3 is TGCAGTGCTAGGGGGAGGGGAGGCCAGCCCCAGCATTTT. Residues: CSARGRGGQPQHF.

The rearrangement joins TRBV6-2 or TRBV6-3 to TRBJ1-2; D is undetermined. The CDR3 contains 14 residues. Trimming removed 4 bases at V and 8 bases at J, with 17 bases between. In germline, CDR1 is MNHEY, CDR2 SVGEGT. The CDR3: CASSLDGPAFGYTF. DNA for the CDR3: TGTGCCAGCAGTTTAGACGGACCCGCCTTCGGCTACACCTTC.

Many counts were recorded for this clonotype. This chain connects TRBV5-1 to TRBJ2-1, with 10 bases identical to TRBD1. J was trimmed by 5 bases and V by 2 bases; bases with no gene match: 1. This CDR3 contains 14 residues. The V gene's germline CDR1 is SGHRS and CDR2 YFSETQ. The DNA of the CDR3 is TGCGCCAGCAGCTTAGGGACAGGGGACAATGAGCAGTTCTTC. The encoded protein is CASSLGTGDNEQFF.

In its sample, this clonotype was seen a few times. The V gene is TRBV5-1, the J gene TRBJ1-1; D uncertain. This CDR3 has 14 amino acids. Germline CDR1 reads SGHRS; CDR2 reads YFSETQ. V shed 4 bases and J shed 3 bases, with 13 bases lying between them. CDR3 region: CASSGLASDTEAFF. The CDR3 region has the DNA TGCGCCAGCAGCGGGTTAGCTAGCGACACTGAAGCTTTCTTT.

This clonotype was counted only a few times. This chain links TRBV7-9 with TRBJ2-7; 10 nucleotides agree with TRBD2. This CDR3 spans 17 amino acids. The germline V gene has CDR1 SEHNR and CDR2 FQNEAQ (reference sequence). V shed 4 bases, J shed 4 bases, and the junction held 13 bases outside the gene matches. DNA of the CDR3: TGTGCCAGCAGCTGGGATGGCGGACTAGCGGCCAGGTACGAGCAGTACGTC. Protein: CASSWDGGLAARYEQYV.

In this sample, this clonotype turned up a few times. The chain couples TRBV7-9 to TRBJ2-7, with unresolved D. The CDR3 consists of 12 residues. Germline CDR1 is SEHNR and CDR2 is FQNEAQ (reference sequence). Trimming cost V 4 bases and J 1 base, with 5 bases left between them. The CDR3, as DNA: TGTGCCAGCAGCTACCGGTCCTACGAGCAGTACTTC. Translation gives CASSYRSYEQYF.

This chain connects TRBV7-2 to TRBJ2-4; a possible D gene is TRBD2 (6 bases). CDR3 length equals 14 residues. Germline V gene data show CDR1 as SGHTA and CDR2 as FQGNSA. Trimming removed 3 bases at V and 2 bases at J, with 8 bases between. The CDR3 DNA reads as TGTGCCAGCAGCTTTGGAGGGTCCAAAAACATTCAGTACTTC. As protein: CASSFGGSKNIQYF.

The table lists this clonotype with a few counts. V is TRBV6-5 and J is TRBJ2-5; 8 bases are a match to TRBD2. Germline V gene sequence: CDR1 MNHEY, CDR2 SVGAGI. The trim removed 1 base at V and 5 bases at J, leaving 9 bases unmatched. This CDR3 contains 16 residues. The CDR3 DNA follows: TGTGCCAGCAGTTACTGGCGGGGGGATGATGGGGAGACCCAGTACTTC. Translating it yields CASSYWRGDDGETQYF.

This clonotype came up a few times. The V and J genes are TRBV6-5 and TRBJ1-6; 9 positions agree with TRBD1. V gave up 0 bases and J gave up 9 bases; unmatched junction bases: 3. Germline CDR1 is MNHEY and CDR2 is SVGAGI. The CDR3 is made up of 15 amino acids. DNA for the CDR3: TGTGCCAGCAGTTACTCGGGGACAGGGACTTCACCCCTCCACTTT. Translation gives CASSYSGTGTSPLHF.

The sample holds a few counts of this clonotype. The chain combines TRBV6-9 with TRBJ2-1; D gene ambiguous. The CDR3 sequence is 16 residues long. CDR1 MNHGY and CDR2 SVAAGI come from the germline V gene. V dropped 5 bases and J dropped 3 bases, with 17 bases sitting between them. The CDR3 is CASSKAGRKDYNEQFF. CDR3 nucleotides: TGTGCCAGCAGTAAGGCTGGCCGGAAGGACTACAATGAGCAGTTCTTC.

This clonotype was counted ten times or more. The V and J genes are TRBV29-1 and TRBJ2-5; the match to TRBD2 covers 8 bases. CDR1 is SQVTM and CDR2 is ANQGSEA in the germline V gene. This CDR3 is built from 14 residues. Losses at the gene ends were 1 base for V and 10 bases for J; bases not matched to a gene: 11. The CDR3 reads CSVEALSSGLGQYF. DNA for the CDR3: TGCAGCGTTGAAGCGTTGTCTAGCGGGCTGGGCCAGTACTTC.

This clonotype has a handful of counts. This chain links TRBV7-9 with TRBJ1-2; D is undetermined. CDR1 and CDR2 from the germline V gene are SEHNR and FQNEAQ (reference sequence). Trimming pared 8 bases from V and 7 bases from J, leaving 5 bases between. The CDR3 has 9 residues. CDR3 sequence (DNA): TGTGCCAGCCCGAGTGGCTACACCTTC. It yields the protein CASPSGYTF. Full variable domain (missing parts from reference TRBV7-9 and TRBJ1-2): DTGVSQNPRHKITKRGQNVTFRCDPISEHNRLYWYRQTLGQGPEFLTYFQNEAQLEKSRLLSDRFSAERPKGSFSTLEIQRTEQGDSAMYLCASPSGYTFGSGTRLTVV.

This clonotype was counted between two and nine times. The chain joins TRBV7-3 to TRBJ2-2, with 7 nucleotides matching TRBD1. Trimming removed 11 bases from V and 7 bases from J; junction bases left unmatched: 13. The CDR3 runs 14 residues. The germline V gene encodes CDR1 SGHTA and CDR2 FQGTGA. The DNA of the CDR3 is TGTGCCTCCCGACAGGGAATGTTCAACGGGGAGCTGTTTTTT. Translating it yields CASRQGMFNGELFF. The full variable domain, completed using reference TRBV7-3 and TRBJ2-2, is GAGVSQTPSNKVTEKGKYVELRCDPISGHTALYWYRQSLGQGPEFLIYFQGTGAADDSGLPNDRFFAVRPEGSVSTLKIQRTERGDSAVYLCASRQGMFNGELFFGEGSRLTVL.

This clonotype was seen many times. J is TRBJ1-2 and V is TRBV20-1; D not certain. The CDR3 sequence is 13 residues long. The germline gives CDR1 DFQATT, CDR2 SNEGSKA (reference sequence). Between the trimmed V and J ends, which lost 5 bases and 5 bases, there was a span of 15 bases. The CDR3 sequence: CSAGRLRPYGYTF. CDR3 nucleotides: TGCAGTGCTGGGAGACTAAGGCCTTATGGCTACACCTTC.

This clonotype was seen ten or more times. The chain is built from TRBV7-2 and TRBJ2-1, with TRBD2 matching 13 bases. The CDR3 sequence is 17 residues long. J lost 3 bases, V lost 5 bases, and 7 bases had no gene match. CDR1 is SGHTA, CDR2 FQGNSA, per germline. CDR3 nucleotides: TGTGCCAGCAGCCTTAAGGGACTAGCGGGGAACTACAATGAGCAGTTCTTC. It yields the protein CASSLKGLAGNYNEQFF. The variable domain in full, completed from reference TRBV7-2 and TRBJ2-1, reads GAGVSQSPSNKVTEKGKDVELRCDPISGHTALYWYRQSLGQGLEFLIYFQGNSAPDKSGLPSDRFSAERTGGSVSTLTIQRTQQEDSAVYLCASSLKGLAGNYNEQFFGPGTRLTVL.